This entry features one TCR beta chain sequence. An end of the junction differs from the germline gene, which may be a read error. Distinct nucleotide sequences in the sample also encode this CDR3. The data belong to a study of blood T cell repertoires in COVID-19. Turning to the study itself: Sources were T cells, B-cell-depleted T cells, or PBMCs; the material itself was cDNA or gDNA.

In germline, CDR1 is SGHNT, CDR2 YYREEE (reference sequence). The CDR3 contains 16 residues. It was during active infection that Seattle patients were enrolled and then longitudinally followed. In the authors' workflow: Reference gene primers were amplified, and this amplification served to estimate nucleated cell counts. TCRdb keeps only in-frame clones here, not all; method: immunoSEQ multiplex PCR. From that table come the V and J calls and clone size; the DNA was used to work out D and trimming. The table shows about 390,000 clones, with roughly 86% occurring only once. The rearrangement links TRBV5-4 to TRBJ2-1; the match to TRBD2 covers 10 bases. This receptor was obtained from a woman aged 60-70 years with COVID-19, enrolled during active disease. Sequenced material: peripheral blood. The CDR3 DNA is TGCGCCAGCAGCATGCGATTAGCGGGGGGTATCAATGAGCAGTTCTTC. It encodes CASSMRLAGGINEQFF.